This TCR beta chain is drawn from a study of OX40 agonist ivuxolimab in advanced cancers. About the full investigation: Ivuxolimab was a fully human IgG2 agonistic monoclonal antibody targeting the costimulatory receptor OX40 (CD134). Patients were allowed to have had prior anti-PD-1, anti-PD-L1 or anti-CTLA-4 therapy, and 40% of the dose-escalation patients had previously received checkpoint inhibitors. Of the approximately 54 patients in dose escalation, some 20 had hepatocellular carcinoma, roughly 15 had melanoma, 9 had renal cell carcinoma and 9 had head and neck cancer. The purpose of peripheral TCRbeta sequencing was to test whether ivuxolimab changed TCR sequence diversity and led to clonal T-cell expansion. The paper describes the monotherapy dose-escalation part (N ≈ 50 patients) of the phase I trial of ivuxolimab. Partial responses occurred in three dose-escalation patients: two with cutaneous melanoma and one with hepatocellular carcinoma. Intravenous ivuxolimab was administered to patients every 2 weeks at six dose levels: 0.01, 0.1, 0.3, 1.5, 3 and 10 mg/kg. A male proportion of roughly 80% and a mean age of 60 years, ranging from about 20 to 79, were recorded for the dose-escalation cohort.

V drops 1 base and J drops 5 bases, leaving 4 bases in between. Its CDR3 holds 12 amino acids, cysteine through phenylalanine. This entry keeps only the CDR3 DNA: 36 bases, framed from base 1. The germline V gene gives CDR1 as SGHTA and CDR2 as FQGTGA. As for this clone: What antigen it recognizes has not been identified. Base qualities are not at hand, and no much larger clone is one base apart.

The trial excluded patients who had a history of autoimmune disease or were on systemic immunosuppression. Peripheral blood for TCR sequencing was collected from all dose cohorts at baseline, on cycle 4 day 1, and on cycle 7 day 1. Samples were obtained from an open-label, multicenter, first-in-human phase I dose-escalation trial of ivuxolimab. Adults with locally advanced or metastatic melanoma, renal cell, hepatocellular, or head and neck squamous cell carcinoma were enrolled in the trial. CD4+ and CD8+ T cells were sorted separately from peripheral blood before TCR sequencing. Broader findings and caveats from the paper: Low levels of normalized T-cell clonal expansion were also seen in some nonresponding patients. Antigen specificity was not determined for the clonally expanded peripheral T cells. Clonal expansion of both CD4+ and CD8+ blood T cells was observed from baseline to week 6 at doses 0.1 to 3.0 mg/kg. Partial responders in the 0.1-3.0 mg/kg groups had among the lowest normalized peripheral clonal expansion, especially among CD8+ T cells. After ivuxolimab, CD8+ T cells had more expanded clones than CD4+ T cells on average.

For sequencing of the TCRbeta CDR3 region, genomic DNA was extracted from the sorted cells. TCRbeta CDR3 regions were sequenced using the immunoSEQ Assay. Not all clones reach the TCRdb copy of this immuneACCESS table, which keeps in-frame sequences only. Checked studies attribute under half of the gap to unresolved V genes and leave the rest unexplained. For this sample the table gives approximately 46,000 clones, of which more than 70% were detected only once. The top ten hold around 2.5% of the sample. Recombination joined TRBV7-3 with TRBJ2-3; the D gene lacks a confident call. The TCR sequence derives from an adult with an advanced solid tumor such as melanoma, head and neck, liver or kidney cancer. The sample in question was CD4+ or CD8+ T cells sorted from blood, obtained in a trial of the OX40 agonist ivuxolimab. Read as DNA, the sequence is TGTGCCAGCAGCTTAATCAGAGATACGCAGTATTTT. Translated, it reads CASSLIRDTQYF.